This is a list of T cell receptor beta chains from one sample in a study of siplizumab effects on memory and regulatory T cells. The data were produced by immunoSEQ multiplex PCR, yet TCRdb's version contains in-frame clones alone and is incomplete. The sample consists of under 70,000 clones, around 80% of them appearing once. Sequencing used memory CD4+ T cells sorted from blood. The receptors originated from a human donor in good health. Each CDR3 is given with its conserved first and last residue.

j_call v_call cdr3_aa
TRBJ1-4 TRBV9 CASSATGGSGEKLFF
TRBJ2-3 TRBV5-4 CASSLASGGYTDTQYF
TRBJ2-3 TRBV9 CASSVGSGGHTDTQYF
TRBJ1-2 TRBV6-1 CASRWVVGPTYGYTF
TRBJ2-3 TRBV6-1 CASSSQLAATDTQYF
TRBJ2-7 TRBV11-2 CASRSIRFPYEQYF
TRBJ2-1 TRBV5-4 CASTLQGRVRGEQFF
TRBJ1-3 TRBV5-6 CASSSGGGNTIYF
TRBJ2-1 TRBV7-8 CASSTSGGASYNEQFF
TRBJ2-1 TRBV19 CASSITGINEQFF
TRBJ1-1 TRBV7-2 CASSLGGVSTEAFF
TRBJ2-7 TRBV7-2 CASSLGQGGSYEQYF
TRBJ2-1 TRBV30 CAWNRGGIYNEQFF
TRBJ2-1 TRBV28 CASSFAFGEQFF
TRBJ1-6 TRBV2 CASSLDSTYNSPLHF
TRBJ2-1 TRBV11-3 CASSFGGPIYNEQFF
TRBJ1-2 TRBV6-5 CASNNPRGNYGYTF
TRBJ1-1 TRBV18 CASSQNRGSTEAFF
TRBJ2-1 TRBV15 CATSRDSGYNEQFF
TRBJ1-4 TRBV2 CASSVRETKEKLFF
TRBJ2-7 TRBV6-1 CASSVSEGQEYF
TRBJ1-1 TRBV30 CAWKGGGDTEAFF
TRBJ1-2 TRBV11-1 CASSRRIAGTDGYTF
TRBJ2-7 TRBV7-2 CASSPSMDPTYEQYF
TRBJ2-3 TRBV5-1 CASSGSLPSTDTQYF
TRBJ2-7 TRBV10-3 CAISGPSGKNSYEQYF
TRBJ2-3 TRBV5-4 CASSWSGMDTQYF
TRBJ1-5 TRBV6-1 CASSEATGNGAQHF
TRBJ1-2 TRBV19 CASSTTRQGLYTF
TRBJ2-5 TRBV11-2 CASSLVHSGGAGKTQYF
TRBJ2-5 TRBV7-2 CASHDRPAGVQETQYF
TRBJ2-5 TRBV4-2 CASSKASGGGQETQYF
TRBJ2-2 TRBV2 CASSQNTGELFF
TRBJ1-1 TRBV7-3 CASSPSGGFEAFF
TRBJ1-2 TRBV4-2 CASSLEAGNYGYTF
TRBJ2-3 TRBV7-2 CASSLGTGAVITDTQYF